A single sample gave rise to the 23 T cell receptor beta chains below, sequenced in a study of T cell responses to AZD1222 COVID-19 vaccine (dated by TCRdb to about 2021). The library was generated by the immunoSEQ multiplex PCR assay. In its TCRdb copy, this immuneACCESS table keeps in-frame sequences only and misses some clones. Where compared with another copy, unresolved V genes explain less than half of these, and the others have no known cause. The sample profile shows 70,000 to 95,000 clones; around nine tenths of them were found once. In total, the top ten clones hold 3.5% to 5% of the sample. Explained via the paper, the time point label denotes: baseline before first vaccination. The starting material was peripheral blood, obtained on day 0 of AZD1222 vaccination. Receptors were obtained from an adult in good health.

This chain uses TRBV6-1 with TRBJ1-4; unclear D gene. CDR1 and CDR2 (germline): MNHNS, SASEGT. This CDR3 contains 13 residues. Deletions cut 2 bases from V and 8 bases from J, with 9 bases between. As DNA, the CDR3 is TGTGCCAGCAGTGAAACCCATCGGGAAAAACTGTTTTTT. Amino acid sequence: CASSETHREKLFF.

The chain is built from TRBV6-5 and TRBJ1-4; D is perhaps TRBD1 (5 bases). The CDR3 totals 15 residues. Looked up from germline, CDR1 is MNHEY and CDR2 is SVGAGI. Trimming took off 6 bases at V and 0 bases at J, with 11 bases between the two ends. The CDR3 loop is CASSGDVATNEKLFF. In nucleotides, the CDR3 is TGTGCCAGCAGCGGGGACGTTGCAACTAATGAAAAACTGTTTTTT.

The chain carries TRBV11-2 and TRBJ2-1; 7 bases fit TRBD1. The CDR3 runs 19 residues. In germline, CDR1 is SGHAT, CDR2 FQNNGV. V gave up 4 bases and J gave up 6 bases; unmatched junction bases: 21. CDR3 sequence: CASSSVTGSEKAYLNEQFF. Here the CDR3 DNA reads TGTGCCAGCAGCTCGGTGACAGGGAGTGAGAAAGCCTACCTCAATGAGCAGTTCTTC.

The chain combines TRBV12-3 or TRBV12-4 with TRBJ1-1; maybe TRBD1 (5 bases). The ends were cut back, 7 bases at V and 5 bases at J, with 14 bases in the middle. The CDR3 totals 13 residues. Here the CDR3 DNA reads TGTGCCAGCATCGTAGGGGCGTTGACTGAAGCTTTCTTT. Encoded protein: CASIVGALTEAFF.

The V call is TRBV4-2, the J call TRBJ1-1, with D uncertain. The CDR3 consists of 14 residues. Trimming pared 1 base from V and 2 bases from J, leaving 8 bases between. Germline CDR1 and CDR2: LGHNA and YNFKEQ. In nucleotides, the CDR3 is TGTGCCAGCAGCCAAGGGGCAGTTAACACTGAAGCTTTCTTT. This encodes CASSQGAVNTEAFF.

The chain recombines TRBV7-8 with TRBJ1-1; 9 nucleotides match TRBD1. Losses at the gene ends were 7 bases for V and 3 bases for J; bases not matched to a gene: 6. Germline V gene data show CDR1 as SGHVS and CDR2 as FQNEAQ. CDR3 length equals 14 residues. The CDR3 DNA reads TGTGCCAGCACCAGGACAGGGGCGTACACTGAAGCTTTCTTT. The encoded protein is CASTRTGAYTEAFF.

The chain combines TRBV7-9 with TRBJ2-5; possibly TRBD1 or TRBD2 for D (5 bases each). This CDR3 has 15 amino acids. V was clipped by 0 bases and J by 5 bases, with 13 bases between them. Germline CDR1 is SEHNR and CDR2 is FQNEAQ (reference sequence). The CDR3 DNA sequence: TGTGCCAGCAGCTTAGCGCCGAGGGGTGGTGAGACCCAGTACTTC. Translated: CASSLAPRGGETQYF.

The J gene is TRBJ1-5, the V gene TRBV5-5; D gene unclear. CDR3 size: 16 residues. Germline CDR1 SGHKS, CDR2 YYEKEE (reference sequence). V lost 0 bases and J lost 3, with 13 bases in between. The CDR3 DNA sequence: TGTGCCAGCAGCTTGGGGGCAGCCGCTAACAATCAGCCCCAGCATTTT. Translated: CASSLGAAANNQPQHF. Full variable domain (missing parts from reference TRBV5-5 and TRBJ1-5): DAGVTQSPTHLIKTRGQQVTLRCSPISGHKSVSWYQQVLGQGPQFIFQYYEKEERGRGNFPDRFSARQFPNYSSELNVNALLLGDSALYLCASSLGAAANNQPQHFGDGTRLSIL.

This clone was counted once. This chain uses TRBV7-3 with TRBJ1-2; D remains ambiguous. CDR3 length: 13 residues. V lost 2 bases and J lost 8, with 12 bases in between. Per germline, CDR1 SGHTA and CDR2 FQGTGA. DNA of the CDR3: TGTGCCAGCAGCTTACGGCAGGCAAACGGCTACACCTTC. This codes for CASSLRQANGYTF. The full variable domain, rest sourced from reference TRBV7-3 and TRBJ1-2, is GAGVSQTPSNKVTEKGKYVELRCDPISGHTALYWYRQSLGQGPEFLIYFQGTGAADDSGLPNDRFFAVRPEGSVSTLKIQRTERGDSAVYLCASSLRQANGYTFGSGTRLTVV.

The rearrangement joins TRBV6-5 to TRBJ2-7; D gene ambiguous. The germline V and J ends were trimmed by 8 bases and 4 bases, with 15 bases remaining between them. Germline loops: CDR1 MNHEY, CDR2 SVGAGI. The CDR3 runs to 13 residues. In DNA, the CDR3 is TGTGCCAGCCTCTTCCCAAACCGATACGAGCAGTACTTC. Its translation is CASLFPNRYEQYF.

CDR3 loop: CASSPTPYNSPLHF. The CDR3 nucleotides read TGTGCCAGCAGCCCCACACCGTATAATTCACCCCTCCACTTT. The chain employs TRBV7-8 and TRBJ1-6, with D unresolved. This CDR3 has 14 amino acids. Germline V gene sequence: CDR1 SGHVS, CDR2 FQNEAQ. V dropped 5 bases and J dropped 4 bases, with 9 bases sitting between them.

This clone was seen once. This rearrangement joins TRBV27 to TRBJ1-2; 8 bases fit TRBD1. The CDR3 runs 14 residues. V dropped 5 bases and J dropped 6; count of bases not matched to a gene: 8. Germline lookup yields CDR1 MNHEY and CDR2 SMNVEV (reference sequence). The CDR3 loop is CASSLLRGRDGYTF. CDR3 DNA sequence: TGTGCCAGCAGTCTTCTCAGGGGGCGCGATGGCTACACCTTC.

The chain couples TRBV25-1 to TRBJ1-2; no firm D call. The CDR3 has 12 residues. Germline V gives CDR1 MGHDK, CDR2 SYGVNS. Trimming took off 3 bases at V and 4 bases at J, with 6 bases between the two ends. CDR3 residues: CASSEPVYGYTF. Written as DNA, the CDR3 is TGTGCCAGCAGTGAGCCGGTCTATGGCTACACCTTC.

The chain recombines TRBV6-2 or TRBV6-3 with TRBJ2-3, with 9 bases fitting TRBD1. Germline loops: CDR1 MNHEY, CDR2 SVGEGT. The length of the CDR3 is 15 residues. The V and J ends lost 5 bases and 4 bases, in that order; junction bases with no gene match: 7. The CDR3 coding sequence is TGTGCCAGCAGTGTCCGGGACAGGGCGGCAGATACGCAGTATTTT. Translated: CASSVRDRAADTQYF.

The gene calls are TRBV19 and TRBJ1-6; D perhaps matches TRBD1 (5 bases). Trimming took 2 bases from V and 4 from J, leaving 12 bases between them. Germline CDR1 and CDR2: LNHDA and SQIVND (reference sequence). This CDR3 spans 16 amino acids. CDR3 in DNA: TGTGCCAGTAGTATATTCCCAGGGCGTTATAATTCACCCCTCCACTTT. This translates into CASSIFPGRYNSPLHF.

The chain joins TRBV5-6 to TRBJ2-5, with 7 bases lining up with TRBD2. The CDR3 totals 14 residues. Germline CDR1 SGHDT, CDR2 YYEEEE. The trim removed 3 bases at V and 3 bases at J, leaving 5 bases unmatched. DNA for the CDR3: TGTGCCAGCAGCTGGGGGGGAGTGGAAGAGACCCAGTACTTC. This sequence encodes CASSWGGVEETQYF.

CDR3 region: CASTPDRGYSGYTF. CDR3 nucleotides: TGTGCCAGTACCCCAGACAGGGGATACAGTGGCTACACCTTC. This chain joins TRBV19 and TRBJ1-2, with 8 positions matching TRBD1. V gave up 7 bases and J gave up 7 bases; unmatched junction bases: 11. The length of the CDR3 is 14 residues. Germline V gives CDR1 LNHDA, CDR2 SQIVND (reference sequence).

For the CDR3, the DNA is TGTGCCAGCAGCAGGGTAATAGCGGAAAAACTGTTTTTT. Its protein product is CASSRVIAEKLFF. The chain is built from TRBV7-2 and TRBJ1-4, with no clear D. The CDR3 totals 13 residues. Trimming left V 5 bases short and J 8 bases short, with 12 bases between. CDR1 and CDR2 from the germline V gene are SGHTA and FQGNSA.

The V call is TRBV6-2 or TRBV6-3, the J call TRBJ1-5; no definite D call. Germline V lookup: CDR1 MNHEY, CDR2 SVGEGT. V was trimmed by 2 bases and J by 4 bases, leaving 9 bases between them. CDR3 size: 14 residues. The DNA of the CDR3 is TGTGCCAGCAGTTACATGTGGGAAAATCAGCCCCAGCATTTT. This encodes CASSYMWENQPQHF.

The rearrangement links TRBV30 to TRBJ1-5; D is ambiguous. Germline V gene lookup returns CDR1 GTSNPN and CDR2 SVGIG (reference sequence). V lost 3 bases, J lost 6 bases, and 18 bases lay in between. The CDR3 runs 15 residues. The CDR3 here is CAWSAGYGSGQPQHF. The CDR3 DNA is TGTGCCTGGAGCGCGGGTTATGGTTCGGGTCAGCCCCAGCATTTT. Looking up the rest from reference TRBV30 and TRBJ1-5 gives the full variable domain: SQTIHQWPATLVQPVGSPLSLECTVEGTSNPNLYWYRQAAGRGLQLLFYSVGIGQISSEVPQNLSASRPQDRQFILSSKKLLLSDSGFYLCAWSAGYGSGQPQHFGDGTRLSIL.

The CDR3 here is CATSDPGYEQYF. The CDR3 DNA is TGTGCCACCAGTGACCCCGGCTACGAGCAGTACTTC. The chain uses TRBV24-1 and TRBJ2-7; D is unclear. Germline assignment: CDR1 KGHDR and CDR2 SFDVKD. V lost 4 bases, J lost 3 bases, and 6 bases lay in between. The CDR3 spans 12 residues.

The V call is TRBV19, the J call TRBJ1-1, with D unresolved. Trimming shortened V by 2 bases and J by 1 base, and 8 bases separated the two germline ends. Germline CDR1 reads LNHDA; CDR2 reads SQIVND (reference sequence). The CDR3 consists of 14 residues. The CDR3 coding sequence is TGTGCCAGTAGTATACCGCCCGGGAACACTGAAGCTTTCTTT. Amino acid sequence: CASSIPPGNTEAFF.

V usage is TRBV4-2 and J usage is TRBJ1-2; no firm D call. Trimming removed 3 bases from V and 6 bases from J, with 20 bases in between. Per the germline V gene, CDR1 is LGHNA and CDR2 is YNFKEQ. The CDR3 has 16 amino acids. The CDR3 coding sequence is TGTGCCAGCAGCCAGGGAGGGTCTCCGCCAAGGGATGGCTACACCTTC. This codes for CASSQGGSPPRDGYTF.